This is a list of T cell receptor beta chains from one sample in a study of lymphopenia after photon versus proton radiotherapy. Profiled with immunoSEQ multiplex PCR; TCRdb holds only in-frame clones, not every one. The data hold 65,000 or so clones, with roughly 90% observed a single time. Sequencing used peripheral blood, obtained from a patient treated with proton-based radiotherapy. The receptors derive from a man older than 75 with esophageal cancer. Both conserved end residues are part of each CDR3. A D gene is named only where the DNA matches it firmly. A row's size may be missing; if present it is once, few, many or a size class.

size	V	J	D	DNA	CDR3
-	TRBV2	TRBJ1-6	-	TGTGCCACCATCAACCAAGGGGCGAATTCACCCCTCCACTTT	CATINQGANSPLHF
-	TRBV5-1	TRBJ2-5	TRBD1	TGCGCCAGCAGCTTAACAATGCCGGGACAGGGCAAAGAGACCCAGTACTTC	CASSLTMPGQGKETQYF
-	TRBV27	TRBJ2-5	TRBD1	TGTGCCAGCTCCCCCAGGACAGGGGGGAGTGAAGAGACCCAGTACTTC	CASSPRTGGSEETQYF
-	TRBV19	TRBJ2-7	-	TGTGCCAGTAGTATCGGAGGGGTCGAGCAGTACTTC	CASSIGGVEQYF
-	TRBV12-5	TRBJ1-2	-	TGTGCTAGTGGTTTGGGGCAGAATGAAGCTCAGGAAAACTTC	CASGLGQNEAQENF
-	TRBV9	TRBJ1-2	-	TGTGCCAGCAGCGTAGGGTCGGGAGGAGATGGCTACACCTTC	CASSVGSGGDGYTF
few	TRBV10-2	TRBJ2-6	-	TGCGCCAGCAGTGAAGACTTAGGGAGCTCTGGGGCCAACGTCCTGACTTTC	CASSEDLGSSGANVLTF
-	TRBV10-3	TRBJ2-7	TRBD1	TGTGCCATCAGCTGGGACAGGGGGACCTACGAGCAGTACTTC	CAISWDRGTYEQYF
few	TRBV11-2	TRBJ1-1	-	TGTGCCAGCAGCTTAGAGGGTATTGAAGCTTTCTTT	CASSLEGIEAFF
-	TRBV5-4	TRBJ2-1	TRBD1	TGTGCCAGCAGCTTGAGACAGGGTGACAATGAGCAGTTCTTC	CASSLRQGDNEQFF
once	TRBV19	TRBJ1-1	-	TGTGCCAGTAGTCGAGGGGGGGCTATGGCTGAAGCTTTCTTT	CASSRGGAMAEAFF
-	TRBV5-1	TRBJ1-6	-	TGCGCCAGCAGCCCGGACAGTTTAGATTCACCCCTCCACTTT	CASSPDSLDSPLHF
-	TRBV5-1	TRBJ1-2	TRBD1	TGCGCCAGCAGCTTGGCTGGACAGGGGGCCCAACTGGGCTACACCTTC	CASSLAGQGAQLGYTF
-	TRBV6-1	TRBJ2-3	-	TGTGCCAGCAGTTTCACCCCGGGGGATACGCAGTATTTT	CASSFTPGDTQYF
-	TRBV19	TRBJ1-5	-	TGTGCCAGTAGTATAGAACCGGGGCAGTACAATCAGCCCCAGCATTTT	CASSIEPGQYNQPQHF
-	TRBV7-9	TRBJ2-1	-	TGTGCCAGCAGCCCCGGGACTGGGCCCCATGAGCAGTTCTTC	CASSPGTGPHEQFF
-	TRBV30	TRBJ2-3	-	TGTGCCTGGAGTGTTGGAGGGGGTGGGGATACGCAGTATTTT	CAWSVGGGGDTQYF
-	TRBV4-1	TRBJ2-7	-	TGCGCCAGCAGCCAAGGGGGGGTGAGGACTCCCAGGAGCTCCTACGAGCAGTACTTC	CASSQGGVRTPRSSYEQYF
-	TRBV4-3	TRBJ1-1	-	TGCGCCAGCAGCCAAGATCTACAGGGGAACACTGAAGCTTTCTTT	CASSQDLQGNTEAFF
-	TRBV5-1	TRBJ2-7	TRBD2	TGCGCCAGCAGCCCCGGGGGAACGGGAGGAATCTACGAGCAGTACTTC	CASSPGGTGGIYEQYF
once	TRBV4-2	TRBJ1-4	-	TGTGCCAGCAGCCAATTCCTCGGGGTTGCAACTAATGAAAAACTGTTTTTT	CASSQFLGVATNEKLFF
few	TRBV2	TRBJ2-1	-	TGTGCCAGCAGTGAAGGGACGACCCACAATGAGCAGTTCTTC	CASSEGTTHNEQFF
-	TRBV27	TRBJ2-7	TRBD1	TGTGCCAGCAGTTTGTCAATGGCCGGGACAGCCTACGAGCAGTACTTC	CASSLSMAGTAYEQYF
once	TRBV19	TRBJ1-1	-	TGTGCCAGTAGTGTTCTCTGGACAGCTGGGAACACTGAAGCTTTCTTT	CASSVLWTAGNTEAFF
once	TRBV9	TRBJ1-3	-	TGTGCCAGCAGCCCCGGAGGGGCAGGATACTCTGGAAACACCATATATTTT	CASSPGGAGYSGNTIYF
-	TRBV11-2	TRBJ1-4	-	TGTGCCAGCAGCAACATCGGGGGGCGATCTTATGAAAAACTGTTTTTT	CASSNIGGRSYEKLFF
-	TRBV5-8	TRBJ2-5	TRBD1	TGTGCCAGCAGCAAAGGACAGGCTCAAGAGACCCAGTACTTC	CASSKGQAQETQYF
-	TRBV6-6	TRBJ2-7	-	TGTGCCAGCAGTAACAAAGTGGGTAGATTCTACGAGCAGTACTTC	CASSNKVGRFYEQYF